Listed below are T cell receptor beta chains from one sample, sequenced in a study of beta chain features in type 1 diabetes. The table came from immunoSEQ multiplex PCR; TCRdb's copy has only in-frame clones and leaves some out. The sample carries more than 350,000 clones, roughly an eighth recorded once. Input material: naive CD4+ T cells from blood. Every receptor here comes from a young woman in good health. Both conserved end residues are part of each CDR3. Fields, in order: CDR3 protein, CDR3 DNA, CDR3 length, V gene, D gene, J gene, clone size. A D gene is named only where the DNA matches it firmly. Clone size appears in some rows only: once, few, many, or a class for an expanded clone.

CDR3aa: CASSLGTNTGELFF; CDR3nt: TGTGCCAGCAGCTTGGGAACGAACACCGGGGAGCTGTTTTTT; len: 14; v_gene: TRBV7-9; d_gene: NA; j_gene: TRBJ2-2; abundance: NA
CDR3aa: CASSSQFRGAGYTF; CDR3nt: TGTGCCAGCAGCTCCCAATTCAGGGGAGCTGGCTACACCTTC; len: 14; v_gene: TRBV7-9; d_gene: NA; j_gene: TRBJ1-2; abundance: NA
CDR3aa: CASSPRQGDDEQYF; CDR3nt: TGCGCCAGCAGCCCCCGACAGGGGGATGACGAGCAGTACTTC; len: 14; v_gene: TRBV4-3; d_gene: TRBD1; j_gene: TRBJ2-7; abundance: NA
CDR3aa: CSVDRDRPQYGYTF; CDR3nt: TGCAGCGTTGACCGGGACAGGCCACAGTATGGCTACACCTTC; len: 14; v_gene: TRBV29-1; d_gene: TRBD1; j_gene: TRBJ1-2; abundance: few
CDR3aa: CATSSPGLAQGWETF; CDR3nt: TGTGCCACCAGCAGTCCGGGACTAGCACAGGGGTGGGAGACTTTC; len: 15; v_gene: TRBV15; d_gene: TRBD2; j_gene: TRBJ2-6; abundance: NA
CDR3aa: CASSLAASSTDTQYF; CDR3nt: TGCGCCAGCAGCTTGGCGGCTTCAAGCACAGATACGCAGTATTTT; len: 15; v_gene: TRBV5-1; d_gene: NA; j_gene: TRBJ2-3; abundance: NA
CDR3aa: CASSIAGTVNNEQFF; CDR3nt: TGTGCCAGTAGTATTGCGGGGACAGTCAACAATGAGCAGTTCTTC; len: 15; v_gene: TRBV19; d_gene: NA; j_gene: TRBJ2-1; abundance: few
CDR3aa: CASRTPGDNEQFF; CDR3nt: TGTGCCAGTAGGACTCCAGGGGACAATGAGCAGTTCTTC; len: 13; v_gene: TRBV19; d_gene: NA; j_gene: TRBJ2-1; abundance: few
CDR3aa: CASSLGIGLAGGYQETQYF; CDR3nt: TGTGCCAGCAGCTTAGGAATCGGACTAGCGGGAGGATACCAAGAGACCCAGTACTTC; len: 19; v_gene: TRBV7-2; d_gene: TRBD2; j_gene: TRBJ2-5; abundance: NA
CDR3aa: CASSIMAGGRSQQFF; CDR3nt: TGTGCCAGTAGTATCATGGCGGGAGGGCGGTCTCAGCAGTTCTTC; len: 15; v_gene: TRBV19; d_gene: TRBD2; j_gene: TRBJ2-1; abundance: few
CDR3aa: CSVGSSSYNEQFF; CDR3nt: TGCAGCGTTGGGAGTAGCTCCTACAATGAGCAGTTCTTC; len: 13; v_gene: TRBV29-1; d_gene: NA; j_gene: TRBJ2-1; abundance: NA
CDR3aa: CASSPMATSGPSTDTQYF; CDR3nt: TGCGCCAGCAGCCCAATGGCAACTAGCGGTCCTAGCACAGATACGCAGTATTTT; len: 18; v_gene: TRBV5-1; d_gene: TRBD2; j_gene: TRBJ2-3; abundance: NA